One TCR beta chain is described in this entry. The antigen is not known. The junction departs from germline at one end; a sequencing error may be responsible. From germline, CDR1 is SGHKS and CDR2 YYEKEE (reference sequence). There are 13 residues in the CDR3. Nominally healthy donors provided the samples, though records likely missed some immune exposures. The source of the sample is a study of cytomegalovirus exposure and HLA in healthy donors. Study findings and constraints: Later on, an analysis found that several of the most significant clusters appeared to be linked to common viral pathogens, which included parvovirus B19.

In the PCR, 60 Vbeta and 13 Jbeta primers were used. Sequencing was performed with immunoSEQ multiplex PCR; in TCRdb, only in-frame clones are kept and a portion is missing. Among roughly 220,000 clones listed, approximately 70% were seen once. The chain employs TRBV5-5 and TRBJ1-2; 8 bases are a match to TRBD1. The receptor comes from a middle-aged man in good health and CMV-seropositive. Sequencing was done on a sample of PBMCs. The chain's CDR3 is CASSHRQGYGHTF. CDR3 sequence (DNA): TGTGCCAGCAGCCACCGACAGGGGTATGGCCACACCTTC.